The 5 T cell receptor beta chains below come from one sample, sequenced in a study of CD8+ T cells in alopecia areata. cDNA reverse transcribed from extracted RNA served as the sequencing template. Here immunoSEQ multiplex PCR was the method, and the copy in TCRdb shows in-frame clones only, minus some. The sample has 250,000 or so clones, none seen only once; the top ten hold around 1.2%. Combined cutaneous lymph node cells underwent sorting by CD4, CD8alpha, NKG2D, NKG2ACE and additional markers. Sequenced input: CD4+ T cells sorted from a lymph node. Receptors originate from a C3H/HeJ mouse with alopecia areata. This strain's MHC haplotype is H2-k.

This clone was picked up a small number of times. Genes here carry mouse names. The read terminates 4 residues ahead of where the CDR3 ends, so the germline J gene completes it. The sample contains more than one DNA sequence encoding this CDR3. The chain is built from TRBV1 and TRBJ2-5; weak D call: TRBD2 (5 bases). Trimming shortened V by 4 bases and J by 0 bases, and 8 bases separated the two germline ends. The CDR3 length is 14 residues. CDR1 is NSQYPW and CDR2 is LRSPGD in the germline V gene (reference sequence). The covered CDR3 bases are TGCACCTGCAGTGGGTGGGGAAACCAAGAC. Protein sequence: CTCSGWGNQD. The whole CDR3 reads CTCSGWGNQDTQYF.

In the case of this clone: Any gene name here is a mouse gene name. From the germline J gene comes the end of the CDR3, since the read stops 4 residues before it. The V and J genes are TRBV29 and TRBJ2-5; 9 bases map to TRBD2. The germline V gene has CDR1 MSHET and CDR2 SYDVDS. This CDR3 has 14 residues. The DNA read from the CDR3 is TGTGCTAGCAGTCGACTGGGGGTGGGAGAC. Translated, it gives CASSRLGVGD. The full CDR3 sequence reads CASSRLGVGDTQYF. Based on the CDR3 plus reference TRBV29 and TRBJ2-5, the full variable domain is DMKVTQMPRYLIKRMGENVLLECGQDMSHETMYWYRQDPGLGLQLIYISYDVDSNSEGDIPKGYRVSRKKREHFSLILDSAKTNQTSVYFCASSRLGVGDTQYFGPGTRLLVL.

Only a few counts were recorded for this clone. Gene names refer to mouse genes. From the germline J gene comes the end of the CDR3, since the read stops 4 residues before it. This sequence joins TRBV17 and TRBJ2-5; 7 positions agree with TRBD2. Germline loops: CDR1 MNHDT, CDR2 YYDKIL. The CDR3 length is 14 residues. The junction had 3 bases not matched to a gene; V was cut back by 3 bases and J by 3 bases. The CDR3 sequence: CASSSPGGQDTQYF. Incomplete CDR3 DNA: TGTGCTAGCAGTAGTCCTGGGGGACAAGAC.

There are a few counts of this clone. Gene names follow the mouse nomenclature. The CDR3 reads CASSRDRGSSYEQYF. The DNA read from the CDR3 is TGTGCCAGCAGTCGGGACAGGGGTAGCTCCTAT. This chain joins TRBV19 and TRBJ2-7, with 10 bases aligning to TRBD1. The missing CDR3 end, 4 residues past where the read stops, is filled in from the germline J gene. This CDR3 comprises 15 residues. Looked up from germline, CDR1 is FNHDT and CDR2 is SITEND (reference sequence). V shed 4 bases, J shed 0 bases, and the junction held 4 bases outside the gene matches.

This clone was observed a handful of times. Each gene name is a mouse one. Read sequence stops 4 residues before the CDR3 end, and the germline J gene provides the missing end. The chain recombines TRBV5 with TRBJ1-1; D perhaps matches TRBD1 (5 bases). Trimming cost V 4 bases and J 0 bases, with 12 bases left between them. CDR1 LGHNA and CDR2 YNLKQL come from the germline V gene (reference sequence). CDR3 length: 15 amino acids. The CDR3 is CASSPFQGANTEVFF. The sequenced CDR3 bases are TGTGCCAGCAGCCCCTTCCAGGGTGCAAACACA.